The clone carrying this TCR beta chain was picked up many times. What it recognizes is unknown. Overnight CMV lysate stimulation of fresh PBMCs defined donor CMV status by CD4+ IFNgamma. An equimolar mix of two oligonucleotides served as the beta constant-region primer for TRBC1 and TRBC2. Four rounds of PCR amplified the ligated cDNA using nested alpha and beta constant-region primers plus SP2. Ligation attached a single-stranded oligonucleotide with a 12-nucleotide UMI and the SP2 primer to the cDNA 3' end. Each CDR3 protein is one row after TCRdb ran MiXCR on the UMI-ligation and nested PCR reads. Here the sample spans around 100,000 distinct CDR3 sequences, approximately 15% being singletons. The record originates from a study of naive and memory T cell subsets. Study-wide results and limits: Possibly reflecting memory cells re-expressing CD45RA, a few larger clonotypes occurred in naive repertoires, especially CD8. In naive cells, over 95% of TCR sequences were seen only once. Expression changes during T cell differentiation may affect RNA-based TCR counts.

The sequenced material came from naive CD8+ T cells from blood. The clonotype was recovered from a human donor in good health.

The CDR3 nucleotides are TGCAGTACGCCTGGGTACACAGATACGCAGTATTTT. Translating gives CSTPGYTDTQYF. The rearrangement uses TRBV20-1 and TRBJ2-3, with unresolved D. The germline V gene has CDR1 DFQATT and CDR2 SNEGSKA (reference sequence). The CDR3 runs to 12 residues. V lost 8 bases and J 2 bases, leaving 11 bases between the germline ends.